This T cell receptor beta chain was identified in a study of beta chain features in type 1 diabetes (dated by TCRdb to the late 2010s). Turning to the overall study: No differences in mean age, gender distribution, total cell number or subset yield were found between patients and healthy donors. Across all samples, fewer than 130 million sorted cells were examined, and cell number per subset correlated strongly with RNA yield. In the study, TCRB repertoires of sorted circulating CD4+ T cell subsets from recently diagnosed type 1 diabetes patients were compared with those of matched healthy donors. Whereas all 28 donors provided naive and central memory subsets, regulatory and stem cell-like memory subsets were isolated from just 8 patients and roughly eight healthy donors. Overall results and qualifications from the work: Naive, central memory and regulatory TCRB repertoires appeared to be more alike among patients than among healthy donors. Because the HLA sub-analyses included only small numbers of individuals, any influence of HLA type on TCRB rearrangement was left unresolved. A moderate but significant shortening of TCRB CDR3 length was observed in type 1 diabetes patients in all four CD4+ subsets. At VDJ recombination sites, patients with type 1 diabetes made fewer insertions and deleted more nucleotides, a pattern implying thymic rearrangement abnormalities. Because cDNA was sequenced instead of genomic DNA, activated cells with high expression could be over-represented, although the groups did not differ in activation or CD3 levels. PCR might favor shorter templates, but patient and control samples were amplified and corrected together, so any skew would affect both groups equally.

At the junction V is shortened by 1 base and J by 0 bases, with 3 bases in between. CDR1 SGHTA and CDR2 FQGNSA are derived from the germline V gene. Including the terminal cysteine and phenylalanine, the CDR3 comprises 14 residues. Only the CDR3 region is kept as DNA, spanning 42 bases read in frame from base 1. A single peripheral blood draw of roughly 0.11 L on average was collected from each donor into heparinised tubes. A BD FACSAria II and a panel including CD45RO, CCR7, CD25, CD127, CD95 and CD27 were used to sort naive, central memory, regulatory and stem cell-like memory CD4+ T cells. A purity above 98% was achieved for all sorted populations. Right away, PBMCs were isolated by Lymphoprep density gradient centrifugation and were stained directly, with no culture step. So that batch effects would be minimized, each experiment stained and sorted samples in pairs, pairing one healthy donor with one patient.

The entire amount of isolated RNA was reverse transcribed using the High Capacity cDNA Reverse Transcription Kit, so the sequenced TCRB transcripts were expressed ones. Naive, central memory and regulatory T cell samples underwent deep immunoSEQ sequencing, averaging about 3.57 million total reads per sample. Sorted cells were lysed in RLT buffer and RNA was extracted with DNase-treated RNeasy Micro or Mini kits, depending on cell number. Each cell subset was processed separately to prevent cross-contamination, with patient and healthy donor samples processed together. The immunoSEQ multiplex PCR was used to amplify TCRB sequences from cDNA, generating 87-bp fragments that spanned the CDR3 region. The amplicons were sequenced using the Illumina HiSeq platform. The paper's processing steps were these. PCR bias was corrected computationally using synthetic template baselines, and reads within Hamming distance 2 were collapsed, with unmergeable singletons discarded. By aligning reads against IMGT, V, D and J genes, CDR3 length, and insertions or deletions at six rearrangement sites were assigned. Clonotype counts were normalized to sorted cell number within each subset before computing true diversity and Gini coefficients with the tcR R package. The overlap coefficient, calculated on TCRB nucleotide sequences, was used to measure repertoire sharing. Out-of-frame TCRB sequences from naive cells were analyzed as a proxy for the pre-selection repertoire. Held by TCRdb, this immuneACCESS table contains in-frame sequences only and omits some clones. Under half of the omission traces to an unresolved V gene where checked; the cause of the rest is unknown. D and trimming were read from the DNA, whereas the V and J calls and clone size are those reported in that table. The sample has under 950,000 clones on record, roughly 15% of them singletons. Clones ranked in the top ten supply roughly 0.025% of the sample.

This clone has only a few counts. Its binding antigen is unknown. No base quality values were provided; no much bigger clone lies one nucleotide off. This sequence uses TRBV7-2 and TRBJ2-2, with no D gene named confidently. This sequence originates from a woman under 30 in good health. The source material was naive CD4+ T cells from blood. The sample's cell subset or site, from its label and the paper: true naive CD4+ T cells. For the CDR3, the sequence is CASSLDPNTGELFF. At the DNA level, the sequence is TGTGCCAGCAGCTTAGACCCGAACACCGGGGAGCTGTTTTTT.